This T cell receptor (beta chain) was captured by sequencing in a study of blood T cell repertoires in COVID-19. Study overall: Material from acute and convalescent COVID-19 was sourced from the United States, Italy and Spain. PBMCs, B-cell-depleted T cells, or T cells were the source of the cDNA or gDNA that made up the material.

CDR3 length: 13 amino acids. V lost 5 bases and J lost 7, with 14 bases in between. Per germline, CDR1 SGHTA and CDR2 FQGTGA. Sequenced by immunoSEQ multiplex PCR; TCRdb stores in-frame clones only, minus some. Among hundreds of thousands of clones listed, about nine tenths were seen once. Sequencing was done on a sample of peripheral blood. This sequence originates from a man aged 55 to 70 who had recovered from COVID-19. V gene TRBV7-3 combines with J gene TRBJ2-5; tentatively, D is TRBD1 (6 bases). CDR3 sequence: CASSTTGEATQYF. As DNA, the CDR3 is TGTGCCAGCAGCACGACAGGCGAGGCGACCCAGTACTTC.